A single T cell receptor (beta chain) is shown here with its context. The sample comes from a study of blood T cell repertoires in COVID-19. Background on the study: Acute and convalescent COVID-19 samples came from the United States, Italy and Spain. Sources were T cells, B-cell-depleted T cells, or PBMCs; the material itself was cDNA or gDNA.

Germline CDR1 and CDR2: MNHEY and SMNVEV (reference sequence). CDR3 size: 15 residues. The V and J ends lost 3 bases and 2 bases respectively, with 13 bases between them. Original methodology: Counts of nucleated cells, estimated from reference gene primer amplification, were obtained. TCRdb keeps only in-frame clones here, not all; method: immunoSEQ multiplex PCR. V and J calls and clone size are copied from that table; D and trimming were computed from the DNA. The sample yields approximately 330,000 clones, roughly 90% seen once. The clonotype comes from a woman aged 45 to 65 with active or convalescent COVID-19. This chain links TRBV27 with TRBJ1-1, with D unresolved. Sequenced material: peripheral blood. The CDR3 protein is CASSFIETLNTEAFF. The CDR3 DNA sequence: TGTGCCAGCAGTTTCATTGAGACACTTAACACTGAAGCTTTCTTT.